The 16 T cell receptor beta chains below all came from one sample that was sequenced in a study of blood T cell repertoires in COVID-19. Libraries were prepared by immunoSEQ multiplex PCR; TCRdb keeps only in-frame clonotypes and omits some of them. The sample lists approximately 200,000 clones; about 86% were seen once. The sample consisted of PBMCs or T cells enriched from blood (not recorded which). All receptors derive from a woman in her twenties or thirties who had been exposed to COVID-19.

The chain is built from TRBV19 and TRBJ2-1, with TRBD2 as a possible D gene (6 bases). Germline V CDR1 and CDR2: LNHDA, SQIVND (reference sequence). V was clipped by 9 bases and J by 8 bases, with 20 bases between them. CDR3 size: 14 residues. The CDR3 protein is CARRSETGEDEQFF. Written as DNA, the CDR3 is TGTGCCAGGCGATCGGAGACGGGGGAGGATGAGCAGTTCTTC.

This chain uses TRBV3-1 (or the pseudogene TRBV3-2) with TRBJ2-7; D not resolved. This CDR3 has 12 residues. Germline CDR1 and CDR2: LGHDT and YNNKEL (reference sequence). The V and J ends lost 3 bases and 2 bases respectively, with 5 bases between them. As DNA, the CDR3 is TGTGCCAGCAGCCATCGTACCTACGAGCAGTACTTC. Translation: CASSHRTYEQYF.

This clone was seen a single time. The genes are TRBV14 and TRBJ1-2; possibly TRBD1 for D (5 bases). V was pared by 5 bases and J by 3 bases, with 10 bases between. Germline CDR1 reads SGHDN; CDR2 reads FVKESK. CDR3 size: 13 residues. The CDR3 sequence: CASSGGTDYGYTF. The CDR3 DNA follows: TGTGCCAGCAGCGGCGGGACGGACTATGGCTACACCTTC.

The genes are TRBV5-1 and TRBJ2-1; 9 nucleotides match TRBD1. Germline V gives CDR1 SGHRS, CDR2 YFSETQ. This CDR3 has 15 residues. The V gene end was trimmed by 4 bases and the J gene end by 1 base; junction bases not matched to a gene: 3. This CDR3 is CASSPGQGSYNEQFF. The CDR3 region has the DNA TGCGCCAGCAGCCCTGGACAGGGGTCCTACAATGAGCAGTTCTTC.

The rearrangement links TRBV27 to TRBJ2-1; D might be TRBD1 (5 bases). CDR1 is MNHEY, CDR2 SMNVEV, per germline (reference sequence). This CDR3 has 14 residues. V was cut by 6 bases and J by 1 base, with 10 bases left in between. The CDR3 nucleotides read TGTGCCAGCAGCCTGACAGTATCCTACAATGAGCAGTTCTTC. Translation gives CASSLTVSYNEQFF.

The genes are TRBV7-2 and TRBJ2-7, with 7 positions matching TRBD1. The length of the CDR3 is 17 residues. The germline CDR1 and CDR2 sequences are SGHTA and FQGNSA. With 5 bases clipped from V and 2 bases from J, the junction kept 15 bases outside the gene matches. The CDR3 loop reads CASSRLPLGRGTYEQYF. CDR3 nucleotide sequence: TGTGCCAGCAGCCGTCTCCCTCTCGGCAGGGGGACCTACGAGCAGTACTTC.

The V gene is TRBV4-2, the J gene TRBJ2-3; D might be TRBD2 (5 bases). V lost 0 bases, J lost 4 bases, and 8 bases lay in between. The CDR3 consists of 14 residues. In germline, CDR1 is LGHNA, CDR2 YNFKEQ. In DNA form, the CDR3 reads TGTGCCAGCAGCCAAGAAGAAGCGGCAGATACGCAGTATTTT. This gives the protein CASSQEEAADTQYF.

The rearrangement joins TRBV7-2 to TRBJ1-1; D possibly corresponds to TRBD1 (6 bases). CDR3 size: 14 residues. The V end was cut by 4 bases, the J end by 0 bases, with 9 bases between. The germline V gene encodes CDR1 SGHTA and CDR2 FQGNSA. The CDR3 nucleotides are TGTGCCAGCAGCTGGGGGCCCATGAACACTGAAGCTTTCTTT. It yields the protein CASSWGPMNTEAFF.

The CDR3 is CASNLLNSPLHF. The CDR3 nucleotides read TGTGCCAGCAATCTTCTTAATTCACCCCTCCACTTT. The genes are TRBV2 and TRBJ1-6; D gene uncertain. This CDR3 spans 12 amino acids. Between the trimmed V and J ends, which lost 7 bases and 6 bases, there was a span of 7 bases. Germline V gene lookup returns CDR1 SNHLY and CDR2 FYNNEI.

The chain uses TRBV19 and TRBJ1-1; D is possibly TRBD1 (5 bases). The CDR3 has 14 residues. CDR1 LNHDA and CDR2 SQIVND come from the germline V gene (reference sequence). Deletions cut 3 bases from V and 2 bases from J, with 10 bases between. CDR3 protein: CASSIPGQNTEAFF. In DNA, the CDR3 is TGTGCCAGTAGTATCCCAGGACAAAACACTGAAGCTTTCTTT.

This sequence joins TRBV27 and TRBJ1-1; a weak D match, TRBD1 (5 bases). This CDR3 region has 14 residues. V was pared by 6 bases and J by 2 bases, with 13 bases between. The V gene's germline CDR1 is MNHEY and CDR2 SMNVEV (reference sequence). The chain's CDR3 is CASSPTDSNTEAFF. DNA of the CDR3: TGTGCCAGCAGCCCAACAGACAGTAACACTGAAGCTTTCTTT.

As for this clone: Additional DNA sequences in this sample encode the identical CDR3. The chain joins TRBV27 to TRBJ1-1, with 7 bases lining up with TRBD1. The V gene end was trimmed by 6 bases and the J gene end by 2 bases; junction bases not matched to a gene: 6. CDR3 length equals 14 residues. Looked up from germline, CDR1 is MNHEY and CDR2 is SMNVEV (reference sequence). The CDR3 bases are TGTGCCAGCAGCTTCAGGGGGTTTAACACTGAAGCTTTCTTT. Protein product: CASSFRGFNTEAFF.

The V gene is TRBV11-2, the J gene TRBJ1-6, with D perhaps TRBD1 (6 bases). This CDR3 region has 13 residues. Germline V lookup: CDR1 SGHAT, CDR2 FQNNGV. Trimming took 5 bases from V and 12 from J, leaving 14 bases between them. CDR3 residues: CASSPGQNLPLHF. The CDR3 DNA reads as TGTGCCAGCAGCCCAGGACAGAACCTACCCCTCCACTTT.

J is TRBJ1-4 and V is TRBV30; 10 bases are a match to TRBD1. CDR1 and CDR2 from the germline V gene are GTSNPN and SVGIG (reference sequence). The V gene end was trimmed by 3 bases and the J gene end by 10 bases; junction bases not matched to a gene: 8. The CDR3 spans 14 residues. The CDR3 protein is CAWRGTGEFGKLFF. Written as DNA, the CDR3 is TGTGCCTGGAGGGGGACAGGGGAGTTCGGAAAACTGTTTTTT.

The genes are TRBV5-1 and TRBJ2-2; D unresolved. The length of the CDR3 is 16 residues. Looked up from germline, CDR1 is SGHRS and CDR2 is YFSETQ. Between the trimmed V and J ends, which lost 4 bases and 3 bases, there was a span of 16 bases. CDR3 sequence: CASSVGSTGYTGELFF. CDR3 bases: TGCGCCAGCAGCGTCGGGTCGACCGGGTACACCGGGGAGCTGTTTTTT.

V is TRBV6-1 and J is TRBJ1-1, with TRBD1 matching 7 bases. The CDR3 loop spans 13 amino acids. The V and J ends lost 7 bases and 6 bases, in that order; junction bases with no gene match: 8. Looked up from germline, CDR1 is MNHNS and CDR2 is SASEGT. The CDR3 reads CASNKQGTPEAFF. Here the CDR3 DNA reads TGTGCCAGCAACAAACAGGGGACCCCTGAAGCTTTCTTT.